This T cell receptor (beta chain) was retrieved from a study of blood T cell repertoires in COVID-19. Background on the study: The cDNA or gDNA used as material had been derived from T cells, B-cell-depleted T cells, or PBMCs.

Everyone who took part was roughly 18 to 100 years old, and they came from 24 US areas. Assignment of participants to cohorts was predicated upon participant-reported clinical history. Germline V gives CDR1 SGDLS, CDR2 YYNGEE. The CDR3 contains 16 residues. V trimming: 3 bases; J trimming: 5 bases; junction bases outside the gene matches: 10. Authors' analysis steps: From reference gene primer amplification, estimates of nucleated cell counts were derived. Clones were sequenced by immunoSEQ multiplex PCR, and TCRdb holds only the in-frame ones, with some missing. V, J and clone size were drawn from that table, and D and trimming were deduced from the DNA. The data show over 200,000 clones, more than 85% seen once.

This clonotype originated in a middle-aged man who had recovered from COVID-19. This chain links TRBV9 with TRBJ1-4, with 7 bases that match TRBD1. Sequencing input: PBMCs or T cells enriched from blood (not recorded which). CDR3 sequence reads: CASSDRQDRRNEKLFF. CDR3 in DNA: TGTGCCAGCAGCGACCGCCAGGACAGGAGGAATGAAAAACTGTTTTTT.